This T cell receptor beta chain is drawn from a study of radiation and T cells in renal cell carcinoma. Time point of the sample: blood 2 weeks post-SBRT. The treatment here: 15 Gy SBRT to primary tumor, nephrectomy 4 weeks later. Clear cell pathology was present in this patient's renal cell carcinoma. Findings and caveats of the study: Top tumor clonotypes rose in blood 2 weeks post-radiation, then contracted.

On this clone itself: Its antigen remains unknown.

The J segment lost 4 bases and the V segment lost 4 bases, leaving 3 bases of the junction unmatched. This CDR3 is 15 amino acids long. Germline CDR1 and CDR2: SGDLS and YYNGEE. Profiling relied on immunoSEQ multiplex PCR, and the TCRdb table lists in-frame clones only, not all of them. Altogether some 50,000 clones are present, 75% to 85% being singletons, with the ten largest covering roughly 30%. This specimen was blood, taken from a patient whose treatment included radiotherapy and nephrectomy. The chain combines TRBV9 with TRBJ2-1; 12 bases are shared with TRBD2. This TCR came from a woman aged 70-85 years with renal cell carcinoma. Here the CDR3 reads CASSRTSGTYNEQFF. Here the CDR3 DNA reads TGTGCCAGCAGCCGGACTAGCGGGACTTACAATGAGCAGTTCTTC. Complete variable domain (other parts from reference TRBV9 and TRBJ2-1): DSGVTQTPKHLITATGQRVTLRCSPRSGDLSVYWYQQSLDQGLQFLIQYYNGEERAKGNILERFSAQQFPDLHSELNLSSLELGDSALYFCASSRTSGTYNEQFFGPGTRLTVL.